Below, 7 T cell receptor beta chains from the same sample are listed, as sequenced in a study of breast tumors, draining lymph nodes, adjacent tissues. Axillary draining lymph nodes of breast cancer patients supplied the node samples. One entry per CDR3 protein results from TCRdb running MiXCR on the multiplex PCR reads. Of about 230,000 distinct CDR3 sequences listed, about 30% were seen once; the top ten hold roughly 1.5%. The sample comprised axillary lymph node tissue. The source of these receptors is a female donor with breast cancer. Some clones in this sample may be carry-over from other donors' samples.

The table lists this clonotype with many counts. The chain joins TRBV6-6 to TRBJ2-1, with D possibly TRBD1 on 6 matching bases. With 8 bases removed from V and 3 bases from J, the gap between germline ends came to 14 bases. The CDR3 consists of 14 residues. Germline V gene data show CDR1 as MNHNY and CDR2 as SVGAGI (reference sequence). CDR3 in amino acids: CASASRDIYNEQFF. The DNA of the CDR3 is TGTGCCAGCGCTAGCAGGGACATCTACAATGAGCAGTTCTTC.

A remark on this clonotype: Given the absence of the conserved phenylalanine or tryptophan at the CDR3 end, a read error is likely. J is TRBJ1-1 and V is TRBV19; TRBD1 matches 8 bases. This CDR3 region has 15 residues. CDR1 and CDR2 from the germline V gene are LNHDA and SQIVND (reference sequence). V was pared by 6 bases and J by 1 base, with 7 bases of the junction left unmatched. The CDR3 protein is CASSDPDRGNTEAFT. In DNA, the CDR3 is TGTGCCAGTAGCGACCCCGACAGGGGGAACACTGAAGCTTTCACT.

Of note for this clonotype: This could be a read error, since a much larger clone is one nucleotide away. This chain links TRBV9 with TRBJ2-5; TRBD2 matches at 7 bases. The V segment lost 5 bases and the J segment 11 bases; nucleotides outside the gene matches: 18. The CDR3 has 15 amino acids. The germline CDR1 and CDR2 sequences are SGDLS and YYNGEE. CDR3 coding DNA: TGTGCCAGCAGTGAAAGCGGGATCTCCTACAATGAGCAGTACTTC. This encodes CASSESGISYNEQYF.

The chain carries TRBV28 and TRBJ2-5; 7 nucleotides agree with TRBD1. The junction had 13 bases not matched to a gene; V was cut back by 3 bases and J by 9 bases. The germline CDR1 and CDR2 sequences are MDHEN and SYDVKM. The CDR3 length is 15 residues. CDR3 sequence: CASSFETGLRGSQYF. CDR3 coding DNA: TGTGCCAGCAGTTTCGAAACGGGTCTCAGGGGGTCCCAGTACTTC.

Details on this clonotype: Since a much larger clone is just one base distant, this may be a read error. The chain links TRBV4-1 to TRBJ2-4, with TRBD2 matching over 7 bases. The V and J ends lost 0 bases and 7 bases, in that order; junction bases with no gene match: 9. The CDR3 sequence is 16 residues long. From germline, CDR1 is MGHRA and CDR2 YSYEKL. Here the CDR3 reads CASSQEMGGGGNIQYF. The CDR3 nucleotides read TGCGCCAGCAGCCAAGAAATGGGCGGGGGAGGGAACATTCAGTACTTC.

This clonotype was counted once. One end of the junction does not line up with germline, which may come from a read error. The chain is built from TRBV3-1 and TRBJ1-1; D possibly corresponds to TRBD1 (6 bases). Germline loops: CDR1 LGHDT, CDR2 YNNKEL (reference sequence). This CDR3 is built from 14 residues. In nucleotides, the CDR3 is TGTGCCAGCAGCCCCTACGACAGGAACACTGAAACTTTCTTT. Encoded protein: CASSPYDRNTETFF.

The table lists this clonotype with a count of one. The CDR3 nucleotides read TGTGCCAGCAGTGAAGGACTAAGGGGCTTCGGCGGGAGAGCGGCGAATGAGCAGTTCTTC. This codes for CASSEGLRGFGGRAANEQFF. The chain joins TRBV25-1 to TRBJ2-1, with TRBD2 identical over 7 bases. V shed 2 bases and J 7 bases; nucleotides not matched to a gene: 23. CDR3 length: 20 amino acids. The germline CDR1 and CDR2 sequences are MGHDK and SYGVNS.